A selection of T cell receptor beta chains follows, all from one sample in a study of blood T cell repertoires in COVID-19. TCRdb's table, derived via immunoSEQ multiplex PCR, lists solely in-frame clones and lacks some. The sample includes approximately 90,000 clones, approximately 88% of them seen just once. The material sequenced was peripheral blood. All receptors come from a man in his fifties or sixties with COVID-19, enrolled during active disease. CDR3s include the opening cysteine and the closing phenylalanine or tryptophan. D genes are given only for firm matches. The size of a clone is reported for some rows only, either as once, few or many, or as a class for expanded clones.

>TRBJ2-7|TRBV7-9|TRBD2|.
CASSSTSGRASYEQYF
TGTGCCAGCAGCTCCACTAGCGGGAGGGCCTCCTACGAGCAGTACTTC
>TRBJ1-2|TRBV6-2/TRBV6-3|TRBD1|.
CASSRSDRFYGYTF
TGTGCCAGCAGTCGTTCGGACAGGTTCTATGGCTACACCTTC
>TRBJ2-1|TRBV5-4|.|.
CASSLDPRGNNEQFF
TGTGCCAGCAGCTTGGACCCCCGGGGGAACAATGAGCAGTTCTTC
>TRBJ1-1|TRBV29-1|.|.
CSVDPVNTEAFF
TGCAGCGTTGACCCGGTCAACACTGAAGCTTTCTTT
>TRBJ2-2|TRBV28|.|.
CASNRQNTGELFF
TGTGCCAGCAACCGACAGAACACCGGGGAGCTGTTTTTT
>TRBJ2-3|TRBV5-1|.|.
CASSLAVGGSTDTQYF
TGCGCCAGCAGCTTGGCCGTTGGGGGGAGCACAGATACGCAGTATTTT
>TRBJ2-1|TRBV9|TRBD1|.
CASSLMTGLHEQFF
TGTGCCAGCAGCCTCATGACAGGGCTTCATGAGCAGTTCTTC
>TRBJ2-1|TRBV10-3|.|.
CAIRPQQGLGGSYNEQFF
TGTGCCATCAGGCCGCAGCAAGGGCTAGGAGGGTCCTACAATGAGCAGTTCTTC
>TRBJ2-7|TRBV4-1|.|.
CASSQAGQTRREQYF
TGCGCCAGCAGCCAAGCTGGACAAACCCGGCGCGAGCAGTACTTC
>TRBJ1-3|TRBV6-1|TRBD1|.
CASSEAGTGGNTIYF
TGTGCCAGCAGTGAAGCGGGGACAGGCGGAAACACCATATATTTT
>TRBJ2-3|TRBV18|.|.
CASSRRAGETDTQYF
TGTGCCAGCTCACGCCGGGCAGGGGAAACAGATACGCAGTATTTT
>TRBJ2-1|TRBV28|.|once
CASISYNEQFF
TGTGCCAGTATCTCCTACAATGAGCAGTTCTTC
>TRBJ2-3|TRBV19|.|.
CASSISYTDTQYF
TGTGCCAGTAGTATCTCGTACACAGATACGCAGTATTTT
>TRBJ1-1|TRBV18|.|.
CASSPQVSGHGTEAFF
TGTGCCAGCTCACCACAAGTTTCTGGACACGGCACTGAAGCTTTCTTT
>TRBJ2-5|TRBV7-8|.|.
CASSLAAETQYF
TGTGCCAGCAGCTTAGCAGCGGAGACCCAGTACTTC
>TRBJ1-1|TRBV19|.|.
CASSPTRQAVMNTEAFF
TGTGCCAGTAGTCCGACGCGACAGGCCGTCATGAACACTGAAGCTTTCTTT
>TRBJ2-3|TRBV11-3|.|.
CASSLDSVRTDTQYF
TGTGCCAGCAGCTTAGATAGCGTGCGCACAGATACGCAGTATTTT
>TRBJ1-5|TRBV29-1|.|.
CSVPRPGTGKSQPQHF
TGCAGCGTCCCACGACCGGGAACGGGGAAGAGTCAGCCCCAGCATTTT
>TRBJ1-1|TRBV4-2|.|.
CASSPRGGWRNTEAFF
TGTGCCAGCAGCCCCCGGGGGGGGTGGAGGAACACTGAAGCTTTCTTT
>TRBJ2-1|TRBV4-3|TRBD2|.
CASSSRLAGVNEQFF
TGCGCCAGCAGCTCCCGACTAGCGGGAGTAAATGAGCAGTTCTTC
>TRBJ2-1|TRBV10-3|TRBD2|.
CAISESLTSGSGNEQFF
TGTGCCATCAGTGAGTCCTTAACTAGCGGGAGTGGCAATGAGCAGTTCTTC
>TRBJ2-3|TRBV7-3|.|.
CASRNGGATDTQYF
TGTGCCAGCAGGAACGGGGGAGCCACAGATACGCAGTATTTT
>TRBJ1-3|TRBV19|.|.
CASSMEGAALGNTIYF
TGTGCCAGTAGTATGGAAGGGGCCGCCCTTGGAAACACCATATATTTT
>TRBJ1-5|TRBV6-5|.|.
CASGGGDSNQPQHF
TGTGCCAGCGGGGGAGGGGACAGCAATCAGCCCCAGCATTTT
>TRBJ1-2|TRBV29-1|TRBD1|.
CSVETRDSLGMGYTF
TGCAGCGTTGAAACCCGGGACAGCCTTGGTATGGGCTACACCTTC
>TRBJ2-1|TRBV28|TRBD2|.
CASSSIAGGEQFF
TGTGCCAGCAGTTCCATAGCGGGAGGGGAGCAGTTCTTC
>TRBJ2-1|TRBV27|TRBD1|.
CASSLRGQGALNEQFF
TGTGCCAGCAGTTTACGGGGACAGGGGGCCCTCAATGAGCAGTTCTTC
>TRBJ2-7|TRBV6-1|.|.
CASSEYRESSYEQYF
TGTGCCAGCAGTGAGTACAGGGAAAGTTCCTACGAGCAGTACTTC
>TRBJ2-3|TRBV7-8|.|few
CASSAPRSTDTQYF
TGTGCCAGCAGCGCCCCGAGGTCTACAGATACGCAGTATTTT
>TRBJ2-2|TRBV7-2|TRBD2|.
CASSFTSGRAVDGELFF
TGTGCCAGCAGCTTTACTAGCGGGAGGGCCGTGGACGGGGAGCTGTTTTTT
>TRBJ1-5|TRBV18|TRBD1|once
CASSPPGQGKPQHF
TGTGCCAGCTCACCACCGGGACAGGGTAAGCCCCAGCATTTT
>TRBJ1-2|TRBV15|.|.
CATSRGRDFYGYTF
TGTGCCACCAGCAGAGGTCGGGATTTCTATGGCTACACCTTC
>TRBJ1-2|TRBV28|.|.
CASSLTRQGFGYTF
TGTGCCAGCAGTTTAACCAGGCAGGGGTTTGGCTACACCTTC
>TRBJ2-1|TRBV19|.|.
CASSRTVLSYNEQFF
TGTGCCAGTAGTAGGACAGTTCTATCCTACAATGAGCAGTTCTTC
>TRBJ1-5|TRBV29-1|TRBD1|.
CSASDRGEPQHF
TGCAGCGCATCGGACAGGGGGGAGCCCCAGCATTTT
>TRBJ1-1|TRBV3-1/TRBV3-2|.|.
CASSQISWQGNTEAFF
TGTGCCAGCAGCCAGATATCGTGGCAGGGGAACACTGAAGCTTTCTTT
>TRBJ2-7|TRBV2|TRBD1|once
CASRMQGAFYEQYF
TGTGCCAGCAGGATGCAGGGGGCGTTCTACGAGCAGTACTTC